This T cell receptor (beta chain) emerged from a study of blood T cell repertoires in COVID-19. Study context: Sites in the United States, Italy and Spain provided acute and convalescent COVID-19 samples. T cells, B-cell-depleted T cells, or PBMCs provided the cDNA or gDNA that served as material.

Germline V lookup: CDR1 SNHLY, CDR2 FYNNEI. The CDR3 contains 15 residues. The ends lost 6 bases at V and 4 bases at J; junction bases unmatched: 4. As handled by the study authors: The assay estimated nucleated cells by amplifying reference gene primers. The protocol was immunoSEQ multiplex PCR, while the TCRdb copy is restricted to in-frame clones and leaves out a portion. V and J calls and clone size are as listed in that table; D and trimming were resolved from the DNA. The sample lists about 69,000 clones, about 91% occurring once. Sequenced: peripheral blood. V usage is TRBV2 and J usage is TRBJ2-5, with 14 positions matching TRBD2. The sequence came from a woman aged 55-70 years with active COVID-19. The CDR3 DNA sequence: TGTGCCAGCAGCGCCGGGACTAGCGGGAGAGAGACCCAGTACTTC. Encoded protein: CASSAGTSGRETQYF. Supplemented by reference TRBV2 and TRBJ2-5, the full variable domain reads EPEVTQTPSHQVTQMGQEVILRCVPISNHLYFYWYRQILGQKVEFLVSFYNNEISEKSEIFDDQFSVERPDGSNFTLKIRSTKLEDSAMYFCASSAGTSGRETQYFGPGTRLLVL.